Included here is one T cell receptor beta chain sequence, with context. Its antigen remains unidentified. Qualities for individual bases were not recorded, and no much larger clone is one base off. Interpreted using the paper, the time point label stands for: baseline before first vaccination. The vaccinee samples were drawn from two UK trials, COV001 and COV002, one of which was a single-blind randomized controlled phase 2/3 trial testing AZD1222 (ChAdOx1 nCoV-19) in healthy adults. For TCRbeta chain sequencing, PBMC samples from trial participants were taken at day 0 and at day 28 after the second dose. The sample originates from a study of T cell responses to AZD1222 COVID-19 vaccine (dated by TCRdb to 2020 to 2022). Some background on the complete study: AZD1222 recipients whose second dose came at about 4 weeks and those whose second dose came at about 12 weeks were combined into one group, since spike-specific TCR depth and breadth did not differ between the two schedules. A total of about 250 trial participants underwent TCR sequencing, of whom 207 had received two doses of AZD1222 and around 25 had received two doses of the MenACWY control vaccine. Trial participants were enrolled by age into 18-55, 56-69 and 70-plus year subgroups, with roughly 160, 29 and 62 TCR-sequenced participants respectively.

The full study reports these points: Epitopes outside the regions mutated in the B.1.351 and B.1.1.7 variants were reportedly recognized by nearly half of the unique spike-specific TCRs. The whole spike protein was spanned by vaccine-associated CD4 TCRs, and dominant responses were seen in regions 160-218 and 743-854. A significant rise in spike-specific TCR breadth and depth was observed after two AZD1222 doses relative to day 0 and relative to MenACWY recipients. Conclusions about previously exposed vaccinees are limited, since just 6 or 7 AZD1222 recipients were seropositive for SARS-CoV-2 at baseline. No day 14 peak-response samples were available, so repertoires were characterized only after the peak T cell response. The 56-69-year group was small, and its depth increase did not reach significance, likely because of low power. Participants were mostly white British and included more females than males, and it was suggested by the authors that clonal diversity may have been underestimated.

The CDR3 regions of human TCRbeta chains were analyzed by immunosequencing. In the authors' own workflow: Repertoire TCRs were checked for matches against a reference library of SARS-CoV-2-specific TCRs that had been generated using the MIRA antigen-specificity platform. Breadth meant the fraction of unique TCRs that were SARS-CoV-2-associated, whereas depth meant the fraction of total T cells that were SARS-CoV-2-associated. Using the MIRA data, each spike-specific TCR was assigned both to the spike region to which the TCR was reactive and to a CD4 or CD8 class. Log10-transformed breadth and depth values were compared by one-way ANOVA with Sidak's multiple comparisons tests. In its TCRdb copy, this immuneACCESS table keeps in-frame sequences only and misses some clones. Where compared with another copy, unresolved V genes explain less than half of these, and the others have no known cause. V and J calls and clone size are those listed in that table; D and trimming were worked out from the DNA. Counted in this sample were around 83,000 clones; about 91% of them appeared once. Roughly 5.4% of the sample rests with the top ten.

V gives up 3 bases and J gives up 7 bases, and the segment between their germline ends measures 13 bases. Inclusive of the bounding cysteine and phenylalanine, the CDR3 is 14 residues long. Solely the CDR3 DNA is kept, with 42 bases framed from the first base. Reading the germline V gene gives CDR1 KGHSH and CDR2 LQKENI. The sample here was peripheral blood, taken on day 0 of AZD1222 vaccination. Recombination joined TRBV18 with TRBJ2-1; the D gene is not confidently resolved. This clonotype originated in an adult in good health. The CDR3 loop reads CASSPGLGVNEQFF. The DNA is as follows: TGTGCCAGCTCACCTGGCCTGGGTGTTAATGAGCAGTTCTTC.